This passage covers 30 T cell receptor beta chains from one sample sequenced in a study of T cells in Graves' hyperthyroidism and ophthalmopathy. The source material, RNA transcripts, was used to amplify TCR beta CDR3 regions. First-round RT-PCR of the TCR CDR3 relied on the HTBI primer set. TCRdb processed the multiplex PCR reads anew with MiXCR; each CDR3 protein has one entry. This table has 360,000 or so distinct CDR3 sequences, 15% to 20% appearing once. Source material: blood. The receptor set was obtained from a woman in her forties with Graves' ophthalmopathy.

This clonotype was counted ten times or more. The junction does not match germline at one end; this may be a read error. The CDR3 protein is CASSLGQGKNVQYF. The CDR3 DNA reads TGTGCCAGCAGCTTAGGGCAGGGGAAAAACGTTCAGTACTTC. This chain uses TRBV11-2 with TRBJ2-4; D is possibly TRBD1 (6 bases). CDR1 is SGHAT, CDR2 FQNNGV, per germline. This CDR3 spans 14 amino acids.

This clonotype occurred many times. The chain combines TRBV7-8 with TRBJ2-3, with D unresolved. The germline V gene encodes CDR1 SGHVS and CDR2 FQNEAQ. V was clipped by 3 bases and J by 5 bases, with 12 bases between them. This CDR3 has 14 amino acids. As DNA, the CDR3 is TGTGCCAGCAGCTTGGGCCTAGGAAGAGATACGCAGTATTTT. Translating it yields CASSLGLGRDTQYF.

This clonotype is a singleton in its sample. This sequence joins TRBV4-2 and TRBJ2-3; TRBD2 matches at 14 bases. The CDR3 covers 20 residues. Germline-derived CDR1 and CDR2 are LGHNA and YNFKEQ. Unmatched junction bases numbered 16, after V lost 4 bases and J lost 4 bases. CDR3 DNA sequence: TGTGCCAGCAGCCCAACTCGCCGACTAGCGGGAGGGCCCATTTCAGATACGCAGTATTTT. Amino acid sequence: CASSPTRRLAGGPISDTQYF.

The table lists this clonotype with many counts. The chain links TRBV28 to TRBJ1-6; 8 nucleotides line up with TRBD1. The CDR3 consists of 16 residues. V lost 3 bases, J lost 9 bases, and 10 bases stayed unmatched. Looked up from germline, CDR1 is MDHEN and CDR2 is SYDVKM. The CDR3 coding sequence is TGTGCCAGCAGTTTGACAGGGGCCGGGAGGGGTTCACCCCTCCACTTT. Its translation: CASSLTGAGRGSPLHF.

There are a few counts of this clonotype. V and J are TRBV6-2 or TRBV6-3 and TRBJ2-5; D is unclear. V was cut by 2 bases and J by 3 bases, with 4 bases left in between. The CDR3 spans 12 residues. Germline V lookup: CDR1 MNHEY, CDR2 SVGEGT. In DNA form, the CDR3 reads TGTGCCAGCAGTTACCCAGAAGAGACCCAGTACTTC. Its translation is CASSYPEETQYF.

This clonotype has at least ten counts. This sequence joins TRBV11-1 and TRBJ2-6; 7 bases map to TRBD1. CDR1 and CDR2 (germline): SGHAT, FQDESV (reference sequence). V dropped 5 bases and J dropped 4; count of bases not matched to a gene: 11. This CDR3 contains 17 residues. CDR3 amino acids: CASSAGLDRDGANVLTF. For the CDR3, the DNA is TGTGCCAGCAGCGCGGGCCTAGACAGGGACGGGGCCAACGTCCTGACTTTC.

This clonotype was observed many times. The chain couples TRBV20-1 to TRBJ2-7; weak D call: TRBD2 (5 bases). V dropped 2 bases and J dropped 1 base, with 15 bases sitting between them. The CDR3 covers 15 residues. CDR1 is DFQATT and CDR2 is SNEGSKA in the germline V gene (reference sequence). CDR3 sequence (DNA): TGCAGTGCTAGATCTTTGACGGGAAGATCCTACGAGCAGTACTTC. It codes for CSARSLTGRSYEQYF.

This clonotype came up many times. The chain is built from TRBV20-1 and TRBJ2-7; 7 bases fit TRBD1. This CDR3 is 13 amino acids long. Germline V lookup: CDR1 DFQATT, CDR2 SNEGSKA (reference sequence). V gave up 6 bases and J gave up 4 bases; unmatched junction bases: 9. DNA for the CDR3: TGCAGTGCCAACGGACAGGCAGAATACGAGCAGTACTTC. This sequence encodes CSANGQAEYEQYF.

This clonotype was seen repeatedly, ten times or more. The CDR3 spells CASSEQGGDPSYEQYF. CDR3 in DNA: TGTGCCAGCAGTGAGCAAGGGGGCGACCCCTCCTACGAGCAGTACTTC. This chain uses TRBV6-1 with TRBJ2-7; 7 bases match TRBD1. CDR3 size: 16 residues. V gave up 3 bases and J gave up 0 bases; unmatched junction bases: 8. CDR1 and CDR2 (germline): MNHNS, SASEGT.

At least ten counts were recorded for this clonotype. Given a much more abundant clone one base away, this may be a read error. This rearrangement joins TRBV7-2 to TRBJ2-7; the match to TRBD2 covers 12 bases. V was clipped by 5 bases and J by 3 bases; unmatched bases: 5. Germline-derived CDR1 and CDR2 are SGHTA and FQGNSA. The CDR3 consists of 15 residues. The CDR3 region is CASSETGLAGYEQYF. The CDR3 region has the DNA TGTGCCAGCAGCGAAACGGGACTAGCGGGCTACGAGCAGTACTTC.

The chain joins TRBV29-1 to TRBJ1-2; D may be TRBD1 (6 bases). The CDR3 runs 14 residues. Germline CDR1 SQVTM, CDR2 ANQGSEA. Trimming shortened V by 3 bases and J by 0 bases, and 11 bases separated the two germline ends. The CDR3 is CSVDDRPTNYGYTF. The CDR3 DNA sequence: TGCAGCGTTGACGACAGGCCGACTAACTATGGCTACACCTTC.

This clonotype was picked up many times. This CDR3 is CSANFGQSETQYF. The CDR3 DNA reads as TGCAGTGCTAACTTCGGACAGTCCGAGACCCAGTACTTC. The V gene is TRBV20-1, the J gene TRBJ2-5, with D possibly TRBD1 on 6 matching bases. CDR3 length: 13 amino acids. CDR1 DFQATT and CDR2 SNEGSKA come from the germline V gene (reference sequence). V was pared by 4 bases and J by 5 bases, with 14 bases between.

This clonotype was seen ten or more times. Here the CDR3 DNA reads TGTGCCAGCAGTCAGGCGGCAGACACTGAAGCTTTCTTT. This gives the protein CASSQAADTEAFF. The J gene is TRBJ1-1, the V gene TRBV28; no firm D call. The germline CDR1 and CDR2 sequences are MDHEN and SYDVKM. Trimming took off 5 bases at V and 3 bases at J, with 10 bases between the two ends. There are 13 residues in the CDR3.

There are many counts of this clonotype. The rearrangement links TRBV12-3 or TRBV12-4 to TRBJ1-2; 8 nucleotides align to TRBD1. Trimming at V came to 6 bases and at J to 8 bases, leaving 8 bases not matched to a gene. The CDR3 has 13 amino acids. CDR3 loop: CASRQLQGAGYTF. The CDR3 DNA sequence: TGTGCCAGCAGACAACTCCAGGGGGCCGGCTACACCTTC.

J is TRBJ2-5 and V is TRBV7-3; D is undetermined. The germline gives CDR1 SGHTA, CDR2 FQGTGA. V shed 5 bases and J shed 0 bases, with 13 bases lying between them. The CDR3 length is 15 residues. The CDR3 protein is CASSPRGTYQETQYF. In DNA, the CDR3 is TGTGCCAGCAGCCCTCGAGGAACGTACCAAGAGACCCAGTACTTC.

The V and J genes are TRBV6-1 and TRBJ2-2, with a tentative D call TRBD2 (5 bases). This CDR3 has 18 residues. Germline V CDR1 and CDR2: MNHNS, SASEGT. Trimming stripped 2 bases from V and 3 bases from J, with 19 bases between. The DNA of the CDR3 is TGTGCCAGCAGTGAAAGTTCTTGGACTCGGAAGGACACCGGGGAGCTGTTTTTT. The encoded protein is CASSESSWTRKDTGELFF.

This clonotype came up many times. The gene calls are TRBV30 and TRBJ2-7; 8 bases agree with TRBD1. The CDR3 length is 14 residues. The germline gives CDR1 GTSNPN, CDR2 SVGIG (reference sequence). With V trimmed by 6 bases and J by 3 bases, 10 bases remained unmatched. CDR3 residues: CACLNGDRSYEQYF. The CDR3 DNA sequence: TGTGCCTGCCTTAATGGGGACAGGAGCTACGAGCAGTACTTC.

This clonotype was seen repeatedly, ten times or more. This chain links TRBV12-3 or TRBV12-4 with TRBJ1-1, with D uncertain. V shed 2 bases and J shed 8 bases, with 9 bases lying between them. The CDR3 has 12 amino acids. CDR3 amino acids: CASSLYGREAFF. The DNA for the CDR3 is TGTGCCAGCAGTTTATATGGGAGGGAAGCTTTCTTT.

This clonotype appeared a few times. This could be a read error, since a much larger clone is one nucleotide away. The chain combines TRBV10-3 with TRBJ1-2; 7 bases are a match to TRBD1. The CDR3 length is 16 residues. The ends lost 5 bases at V and 4 bases at J; junction bases unmatched: 13. In germline, CDR1 is ENHRY, CDR2 SYGVKD. The CDR3: CAISPGGSGTIYGYTF. CDR3 DNA sequence: TGTGCCATCAGTCCAGGGGGTTCGGGAACAATCTATGGCTACACCTTC.

The V and J genes are TRBV28 and TRBJ1-5; a possible D gene is TRBD1 (6 bases). CDR3 length: 14 residues. Germline V gene lookup returns CDR1 MDHEN and CDR2 SYDVKM. Trimming took off 9 bases at V and 2 bases at J, with 14 bases between the two ends. CDR3 DNA sequence: TGTGCCAGTCTAGGGGGAGAGGGCAATCAGCCCCAGCATTTT. It specifies CASLGGEGNQPQHF.

The rearrangement joins TRBV18 to TRBJ1-3; 7 bases agree with TRBD1. CDR3 length: 16 residues. CDR1 and CDR2 from the germline V gene are KGHSH and LQKENI. Trimming took 4 bases from V and 0 from J; bases not matched to a gene: 6. The CDR3 DNA reads TGTGCCAGCTCACAAGGACAGGCGCTCTCTGGAAACACCATATATTTT. Encoded protein: CASSQGQALSGNTIYF.

Ten or more counts support this clonotype. The chain couples TRBV7-2 to TRBJ1-1, with D hard to call. With 5 bases removed from V and 7 bases from J, the gap between germline ends came to 17 bases. Germline V gene data show CDR1 as SGHTA and CDR2 as FQGNSA. The CDR3 extends over 14 amino acids. CDR3 region: CASSVTDFTIEAFF. Here the CDR3 DNA reads TGTGCCAGCAGCGTCACAGATTTTACTATTGAAGCTTTCTTT.

In its sample, this clonotype was seen a few times. One junction end disagrees with the germline gene, perhaps due to a read error. The rearrangement uses TRBV27 and TRBJ2-5; 9 nucleotides agree with TRBD1. Germline CDR1 and CDR2: MNHEY and SMNVEV (reference sequence). The CDR3 runs to 14 residues. The CDR3 protein is CASRYRGRQETQYF. Here the CDR3 DNA reads TGTGCCAGCAGGTACAGGGGGCGTCAAGAAACCCAGTACTTC.

This clonotype was observed at least ten times. The V and J genes are TRBV6-5 and TRBJ1-3; 8 nucleotides match TRBD1. The ends lost 2 bases at V and 3 bases at J; junction bases unmatched: 9. The germline CDR1 and CDR2 sequences are MNHEY and SVGAGI. This CDR3 spans 17 amino acids. CDR3 coding DNA: TGTGCCAGCAGTTACGGGCGGACAGGGTCCTTTGGAAACACCATATATTTT. This sequence encodes CASSYGRTGSFGNTIYF.

This clonotype was found many times. The genes are TRBV7-2 and TRBJ2-7; TRBD2 aligns across 9 bases. CDR1 is SGHTA, CDR2 FQGNSA, per germline. The CDR3 is made up of 15 amino acids. The V and J ends lost 4 bases and 7 bases, in that order; junction bases with no gene match: 11. DNA of the CDR3: TGTGCCAGCAGCTCTAGGGTTAGCGGGAGTGGGGAGCAGTACTTC. This translates into CASSSRVSGSGEQYF.

This clonotype showed up just a few times. The V gene is TRBV10-3, the J gene TRBJ2-2, with D perhaps being TRBD1 or TRBD2 (5 bases each). CDR1 and CDR2 (germline): ENHRY, SYGVKD. V lost 7 bases to trimming and J lost 0 bases, with 15 bases between them. This CDR3 has 16 residues. The CDR3 spells CAITEHGTPNTGELFF. For the CDR3, the DNA is TGTGCCATCACCGAGCACGGGACCCCGAACACCGGGGAGCTGTTTTTT.

This clonotype was seen repeatedly, ten times or more. The chain uses TRBV7-2 and TRBJ2-1; D is unclear. CDR3 length: 11 amino acids. The V and J ends lost 5 bases and 14 bases respectively, with 13 bases between them. Germline V CDR1 and CDR2: SGHTA, FQGNSA. The CDR3 DNA follows: TGTGCCAGCAGCGAAGGCCTAGTCAAGTTCTTC. Encoded protein: CASSEGLVKFF. Full variable domain (outside the CDR3, taken from reference TRBV7-2 and TRBJ2-1): GAGVSQSPSNKVTEKGKDVELRCDPISGHTALYWYRQSLGQGLEFLIYFQGNSAPDKSGLPSDRFSAERTGGSVSTLTIQRTQQEDSAVYLCASSEGLVKFFGPGTRLTVL.

This clonotype showed up many times. The gene calls are TRBV5-1 and TRBJ1-1; tentatively, D is TRBD1 (5 bases). Trimming shortened V by 5 bases and J by 1 base, and 18 bases separated the two germline ends. CDR3 length equals 16 residues. Germline lookup yields CDR1 SGHRS and CDR2 YFSETQ. CDR3 region: CASRSGGEIQNTEAFF. In DNA, the CDR3 is TGCGCCAGCAGATCCGGAGGGGAAATTCAGAACACTGAAGCTTTCTTT.

This clonotype was recorded once. The chain carries TRBV12-3 or TRBV12-4 and TRBJ2-7; D possibly corresponds to TRBD2 (6 bases). CDR3 size: 13 residues. V was clipped by 6 bases and J by 2 bases, with 11 bases between them. Here the CDR3 DNA reads TGTGCCAGCAGCCGCGGGGATCCCTACGAGCAGTACTTC. Its translation is CASSRGDPYEQYF.

This clonotype came up many times. The V gene is TRBV6-5, the J gene TRBJ1-1, with 8 positions matching TRBD1. In germline, CDR1 is MNHEY, CDR2 SVGAGI. V was pared by 3 bases and J by 6 bases, with 9 bases of the junction left unmatched. The CDR3 has 15 residues. This CDR3 is CASSYGPGGVAEAFF. Written as DNA, the CDR3 is TGTGCCAGCAGTTATGGCCCAGGGGGCGTCGCTGAAGCTTTCTTT.